The clone carrying this T cell receptor beta chain was found once. Its antigen is unknown. This sample is drawn from a study of blood T cells in healthy people across ages. V dropped 0 bases and J dropped 7; count of bases not matched to a gene: 9. The germline V gene has CDR1 SGDLS and CDR2 YYNGEE. The CDR3 runs to 16 residues. Overall study results and limits: Diversity estimated from one million T cells was considered an underestimate.

A second 7 to 11 cycle PCR used barcoded and J-beta primers. TCRdb itself ran the 5' RACE reads through MiXCR, one entry per CDR3 protein. The data contain about 970,000 distinct CDR3 sequences, roughly half of them seen just once; the ten biggest clones take up about 20%. The receptor comes from a woman in her fifties or sixties in good health. The chain uses TRBV9 and TRBJ2-7, with 11 positions matching TRBD2. The sequenced material came from blood. The CDR3 protein is CASSVDASGRWNEQYF. The CDR3 DNA sequence: TGTGCCAGCAGCGTAGACGCTAGCGGGAGGTGGAATGAGCAGTACTTC.